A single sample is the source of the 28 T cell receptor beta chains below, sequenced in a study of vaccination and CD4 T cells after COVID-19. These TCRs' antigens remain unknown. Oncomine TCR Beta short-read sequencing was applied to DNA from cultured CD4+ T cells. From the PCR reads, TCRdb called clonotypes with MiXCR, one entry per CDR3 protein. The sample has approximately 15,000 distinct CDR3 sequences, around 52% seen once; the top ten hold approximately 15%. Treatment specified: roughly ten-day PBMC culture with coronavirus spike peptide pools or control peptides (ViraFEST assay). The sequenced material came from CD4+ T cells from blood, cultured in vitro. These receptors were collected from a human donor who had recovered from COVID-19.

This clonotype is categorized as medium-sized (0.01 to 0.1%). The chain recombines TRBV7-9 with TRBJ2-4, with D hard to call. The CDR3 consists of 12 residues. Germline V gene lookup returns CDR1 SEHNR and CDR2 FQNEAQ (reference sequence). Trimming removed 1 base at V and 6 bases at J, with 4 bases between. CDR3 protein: CASSLGGNIQYF. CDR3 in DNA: TGTGCCAGCAGCTTAGGGGGAAACATTCAGTACTTC.

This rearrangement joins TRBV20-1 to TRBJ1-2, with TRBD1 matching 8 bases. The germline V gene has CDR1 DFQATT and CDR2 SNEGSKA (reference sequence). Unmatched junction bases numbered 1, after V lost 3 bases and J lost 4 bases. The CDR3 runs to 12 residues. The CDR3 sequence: CSASGTGYGYTF. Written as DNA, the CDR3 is TGCAGTGCTAGCGGGACAGGCTATGGCTACACCTTC.

CDR3 coding DNA: TGCAGTGCTAGAGCCGGGACAGGGGGAGCTTTCTTT. Amino acids: CSARAGTGGAFF. This chain connects TRBV20-1 to TRBJ1-1; 11 bases fit TRBD1. V lost 1 base to trimming and J lost 10 bases; unmatched junction nucleotides: 2. The CDR3 is 12 amino acids. CDR1 is DFQATT, CDR2 SNEGSKA, per germline (reference sequence).

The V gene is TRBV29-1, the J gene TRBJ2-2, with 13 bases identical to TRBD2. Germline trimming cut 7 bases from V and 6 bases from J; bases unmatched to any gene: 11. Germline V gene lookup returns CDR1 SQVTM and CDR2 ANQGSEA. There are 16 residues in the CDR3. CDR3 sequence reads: CSATSGTSGVSGELFF. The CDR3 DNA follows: TGCAGCGCAACTTCTGGGACTAGCGGGGTATCCGGGGAGCTGTTTTTT.

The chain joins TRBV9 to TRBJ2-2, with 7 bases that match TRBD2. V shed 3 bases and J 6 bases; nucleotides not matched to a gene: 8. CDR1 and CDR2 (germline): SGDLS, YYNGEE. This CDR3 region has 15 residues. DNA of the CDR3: TGTGCCAGCAGCGCGGGACTACGGAAAGCCGGGGAGCTGTTTTTT. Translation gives CASSAGLRKAGELFF.

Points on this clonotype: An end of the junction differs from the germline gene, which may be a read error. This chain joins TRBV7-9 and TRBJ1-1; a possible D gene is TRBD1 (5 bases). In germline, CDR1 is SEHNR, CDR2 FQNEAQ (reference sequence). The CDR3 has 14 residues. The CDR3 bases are TGTGCCAGCAGCGCCGGACAAGTTAACACTGGAGCTTTCTTT. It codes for CASSAGQVNTGAFF.

CDR3: CASNTGGDGNEQFF. CDR3 bases: TGTGCCAGCAATACAGGGGGCGACGGCAATGAGCAGTTCTTC. This chain uses TRBV2 with TRBJ2-1, with 9 bases identical to TRBD1. V gave up 7 bases and J gave up 6 bases; unmatched junction bases: 7. The CDR3 spans 14 residues. Germline V gene lookup returns CDR1 SNHLY and CDR2 FYNNEI.

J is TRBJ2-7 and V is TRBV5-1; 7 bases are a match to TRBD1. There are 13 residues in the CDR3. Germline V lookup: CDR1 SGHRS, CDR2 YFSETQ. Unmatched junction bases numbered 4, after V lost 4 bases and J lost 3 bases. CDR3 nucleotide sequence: TGCGCCAGCAGCCGCCGGGACAGCTACGAGCAGTACTTC. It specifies CASSRRDSYEQYF.

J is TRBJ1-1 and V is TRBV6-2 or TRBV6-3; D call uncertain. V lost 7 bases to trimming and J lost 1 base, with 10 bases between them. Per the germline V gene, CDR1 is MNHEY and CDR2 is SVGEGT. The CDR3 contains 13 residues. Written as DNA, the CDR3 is TGTGCCAGCAAACAACGGGCGAACACTGAAGCTTTCTTT. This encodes CASKQRANTEAFF.

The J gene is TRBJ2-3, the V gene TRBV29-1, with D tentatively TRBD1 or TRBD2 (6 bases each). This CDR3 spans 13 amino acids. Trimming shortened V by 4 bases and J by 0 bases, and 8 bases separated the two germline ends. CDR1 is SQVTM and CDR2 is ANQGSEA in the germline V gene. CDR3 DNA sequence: TGCAGCGTTGCCGGGGGCAGCACAGATACGCAGTATTTT. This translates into CSVAGGSTDTQYF.

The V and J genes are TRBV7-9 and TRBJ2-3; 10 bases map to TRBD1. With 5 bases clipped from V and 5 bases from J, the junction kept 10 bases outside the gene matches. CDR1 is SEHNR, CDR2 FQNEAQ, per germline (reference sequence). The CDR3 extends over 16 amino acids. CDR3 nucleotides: TGTGCCAGCAGCCCATGGGGGACAGGGGCGGGAGATACGCAGTATTTT. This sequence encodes CASSPWGTGAGDTQYF.

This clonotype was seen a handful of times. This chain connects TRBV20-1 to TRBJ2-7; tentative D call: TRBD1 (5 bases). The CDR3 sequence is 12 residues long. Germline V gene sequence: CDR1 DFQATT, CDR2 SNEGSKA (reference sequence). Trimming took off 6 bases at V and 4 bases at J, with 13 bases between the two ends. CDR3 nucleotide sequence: TGCAGTGCAGCTGGACATTTGTACGAGCAGTACTTC. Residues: CSAAGHLYEQYF.

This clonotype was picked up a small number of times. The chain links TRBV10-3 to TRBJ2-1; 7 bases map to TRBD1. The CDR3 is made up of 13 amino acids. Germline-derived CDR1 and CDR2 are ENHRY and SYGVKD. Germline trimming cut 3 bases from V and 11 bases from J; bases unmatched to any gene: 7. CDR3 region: CAISESGTDKQFF. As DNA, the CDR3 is TGTGCCATCAGTGAATCAGGGACAGATAAGCAGTTCTTC.

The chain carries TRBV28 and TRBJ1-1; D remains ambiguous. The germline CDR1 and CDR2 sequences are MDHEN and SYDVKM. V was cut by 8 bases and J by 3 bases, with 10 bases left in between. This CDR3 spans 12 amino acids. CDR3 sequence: CASRGPDTEAFF. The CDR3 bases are TGTGCCAGCCGAGGCCCAGACACTGAAGCTTTCTTT.

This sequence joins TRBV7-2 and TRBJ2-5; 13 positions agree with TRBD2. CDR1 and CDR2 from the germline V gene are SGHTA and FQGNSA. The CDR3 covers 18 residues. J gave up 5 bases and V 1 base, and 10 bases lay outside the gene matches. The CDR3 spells CASSLVLAGGPVEETQYF. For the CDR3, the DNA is TGTGCCAGCAGCTTAGTACTAGCGGGAGGGCCAGTGGAGGAGACCCAGTACTTC.

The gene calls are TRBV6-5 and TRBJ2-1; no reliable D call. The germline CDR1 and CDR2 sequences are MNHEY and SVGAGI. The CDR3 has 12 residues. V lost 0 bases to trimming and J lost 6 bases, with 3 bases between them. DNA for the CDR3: TGTGCCAGCAGTTACTCGACCAATGAGCAGTTCTTC. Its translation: CASSYSTNEQFF.

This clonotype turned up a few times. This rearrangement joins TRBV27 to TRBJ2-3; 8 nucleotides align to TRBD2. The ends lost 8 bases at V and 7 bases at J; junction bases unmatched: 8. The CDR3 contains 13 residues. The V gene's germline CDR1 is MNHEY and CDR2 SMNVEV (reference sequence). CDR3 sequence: CASGVAGSNTQYF. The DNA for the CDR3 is TGTGCCAGCGGAGTAGCGGGGTCAAATACGCAGTATTTT.

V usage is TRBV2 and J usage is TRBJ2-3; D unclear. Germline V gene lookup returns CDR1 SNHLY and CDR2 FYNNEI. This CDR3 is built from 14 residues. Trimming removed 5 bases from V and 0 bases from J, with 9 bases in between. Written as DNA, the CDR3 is TGTGCCAGCAGTCTCTTGTTAAGCACAGATACGCAGTATTTT. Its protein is CASSLLLSTDTQYF.

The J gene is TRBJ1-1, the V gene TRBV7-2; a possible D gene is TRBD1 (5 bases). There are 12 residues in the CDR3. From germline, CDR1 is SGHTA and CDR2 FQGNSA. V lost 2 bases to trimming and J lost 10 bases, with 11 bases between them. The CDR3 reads CASSLSAGAAFF. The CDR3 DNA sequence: TGTGCCAGCAGCTTATCGGCCGGGGCAGCTTTCTTT.

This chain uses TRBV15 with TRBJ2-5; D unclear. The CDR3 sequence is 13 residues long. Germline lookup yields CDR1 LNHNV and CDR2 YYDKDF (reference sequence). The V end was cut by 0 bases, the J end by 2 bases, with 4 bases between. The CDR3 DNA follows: TGTGCCACCAGCAGAGACGGGCAAGAGACCCAGTACTTC. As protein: CATSRDGQETQYF.

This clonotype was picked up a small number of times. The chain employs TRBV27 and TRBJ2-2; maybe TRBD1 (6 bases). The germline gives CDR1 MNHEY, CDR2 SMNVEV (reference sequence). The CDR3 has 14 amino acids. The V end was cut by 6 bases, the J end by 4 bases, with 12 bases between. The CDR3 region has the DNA TGTGCCAGCAGGTCAGGGGACGGCACCGGGGAGCTGTTTTTT. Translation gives CASRSGDGTGELFF.

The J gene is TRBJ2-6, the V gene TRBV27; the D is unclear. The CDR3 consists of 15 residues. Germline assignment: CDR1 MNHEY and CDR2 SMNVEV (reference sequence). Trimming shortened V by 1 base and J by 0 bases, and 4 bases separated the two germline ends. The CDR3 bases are TGTGCCAGCAGTTTATACCTCTCTGGGGCCAACGTCCTGACTTTC. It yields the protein CASSLYLSGANVLTF.

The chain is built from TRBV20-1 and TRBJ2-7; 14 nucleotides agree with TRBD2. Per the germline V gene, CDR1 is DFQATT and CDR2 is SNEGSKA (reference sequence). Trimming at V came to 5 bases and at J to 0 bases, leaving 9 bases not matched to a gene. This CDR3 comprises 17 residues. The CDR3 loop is CSAAGTSGGRGSYEQYF. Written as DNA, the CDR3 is TGCAGTGCTGCCGGGACTAGCGGGGGCCGGGGCTCCTACGAGCAGTACTTC.

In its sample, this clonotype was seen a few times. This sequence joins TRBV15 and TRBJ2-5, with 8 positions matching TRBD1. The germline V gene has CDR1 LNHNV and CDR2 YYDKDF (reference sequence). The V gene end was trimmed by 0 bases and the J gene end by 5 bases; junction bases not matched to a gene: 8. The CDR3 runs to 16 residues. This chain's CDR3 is CATSRDGRGRRETQYF. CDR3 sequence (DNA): TGTGCCACCAGCAGAGATGGCAGGGGGCGACGCGAGACCCAGTACTTC.

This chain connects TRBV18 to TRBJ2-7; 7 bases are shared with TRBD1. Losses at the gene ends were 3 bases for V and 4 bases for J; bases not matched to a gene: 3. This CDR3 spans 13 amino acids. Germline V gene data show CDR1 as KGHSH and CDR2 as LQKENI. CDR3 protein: CASSPGTEYEQYF. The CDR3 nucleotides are TGTGCCAGCTCACCCGGGACAGAGTACGAGCAGTACTTC.

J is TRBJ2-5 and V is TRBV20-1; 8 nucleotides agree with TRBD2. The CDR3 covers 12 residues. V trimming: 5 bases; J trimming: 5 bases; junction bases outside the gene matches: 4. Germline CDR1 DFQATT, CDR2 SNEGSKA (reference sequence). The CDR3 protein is CSARGGGETQYF. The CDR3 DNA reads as TGCAGTGCTCGGGGGGGAGGGGAGACCCAGTACTTC.

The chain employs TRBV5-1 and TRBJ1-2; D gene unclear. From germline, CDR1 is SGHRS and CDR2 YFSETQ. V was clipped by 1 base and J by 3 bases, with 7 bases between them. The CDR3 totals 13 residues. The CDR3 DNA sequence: TGCGCCAGCAGCTTGTACAGAGACTATGGCTACACCTTC. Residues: CASSLYRDYGYTF.

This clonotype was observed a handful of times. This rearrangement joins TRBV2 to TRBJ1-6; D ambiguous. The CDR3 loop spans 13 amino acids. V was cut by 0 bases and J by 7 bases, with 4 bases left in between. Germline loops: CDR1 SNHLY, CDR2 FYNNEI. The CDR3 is CASSEAENSPLHF. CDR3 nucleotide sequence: TGTGCCAGCAGTGAAGCGGAGAATTCACCCCTCCACTTT.